This T cell receptor beta chain was profiled in a study of response to subunit inactivated influenza vaccine (dated by TCRdb to the late 2010s). Regarding the study in general: Deep quantitative profiling of the T cell receptor repertoire was used in the study to follow responses to a trivalent subunit inactivated influenza vaccine.

Library preparation employed RT-PCR. This sample was sequenced with an Illumina HiSeq 2500. The public reads were quality trimmed at Q25 with fastp and then assembled into clones with MiXCR by TCRdb, keeping productive beta chains. Records with the same CDR3 protein are collapsed into one entry carrying the most frequent genes and DNA. This sample has approximately 520,000 distinct CDR3 sequences in its table, and 25% of those were observed once. The top ten clonotypes cover 1.9% of the sample. The paper as a whole reports these results and caveats: The authors suggested that each seasonal influenza vaccination may recruit only a limited number of new T cells.

The CDR3 has 21 amino acids, counting the end cysteine and phenylalanine. Only the CDR3 region is kept as DNA, spanning 63 bases read in frame from base 1. V loses 3 bases, J loses 3 bases, and the germline ends lie 36 bases apart. According to the germline V gene (reference sequence), CDR1 reads GTSNPN and CDR2 reads SVGIG. Worth noting for this clonotype: Its target antigen remains unknown. Per-base quality was not reported, and no clone a single base away is much larger than it.

The sequence is built from TRBV30 and TRBJ2-7; TRBD2 is possibly the D segment (6 matching bases). This receptor was obtained from a man aged 50 to 60 who received an inactivated influenza vaccine. Donor details come from another sample of the same person, matched by shared clones. The input for sequencing was CD4+ T cells sorted from PBMCs, taken around 5 days after vaccination. CDR3 reads: CAWSHTVIRYKEGVGYYEQYF. The nucleotide sequence is TGTGCCTGGAGCCATACCGTTATTAGGTATAAGGAGGGAGTGGGCTACTACGAGCAGTACTTC.